The 18 T cell receptor beta chains in this list originate from one sample, sequenced in a study of T cells in Graves' hyperthyroidism and ophthalmopathy. TCR beta CDR3 regions were amplified from RNA transcripts. Using the HTBI primer set, a first-round RT-PCR was run on the TCR CDR3. TCRdb itself ran the multiplex PCR reads through MiXCR, one entry per CDR3 protein. The sample consists of approximately 530,000 distinct CDR3 sequences, over 15% of them appearing once. Sequenced sample: blood. These receptors came from a woman under 30 with Graves' hyperthyroidism.

This clonotype was seen at least ten times. The chain combines TRBV20-1 with TRBJ2-7; D is perhaps TRBD2 (5 bases). Between the trimmed V and J ends, which lost 1 base and 3 bases, there was a span of 16 bases. This CDR3 spans 15 amino acids. Germline V CDR1 and CDR2: DFQATT, SNEGSKA (reference sequence). Here the CDR3 DNA reads TGCAGTGCTAGAGTTAGGGAGCGGTCTTACTACGAGCAGTACTTC. It encodes CSARVRERSYYEQYF.

This sequence joins TRBV5-4 and TRBJ2-5; 7 nucleotides align to TRBD2. The CDR3 spans 16 residues. Trimming took 0 bases from V and 5 from J; bases not matched to a gene: 10. Germline V lookup: CDR1 SGHNT, CDR2 YYREEE (reference sequence). CDR3: CASSLGGAGVGETQYF. CDR3 coding DNA: TGTGCCAGCAGCTTGGGAGGGGCGGGAGTAGGTGAGACCCAGTACTTC.

This sequence joins TRBV20-1 and TRBJ2-5; 12 bases align to TRBD2. Germline CDR1 DFQATT, CDR2 SNEGSKA (reference sequence). This CDR3 is built from 15 residues. Trimming removed 3 bases from V and 5 bases from J; junction bases left unmatched: 7. The CDR3: CSASALAGGPETQYF. The CDR3 nucleotides read TGCAGTGCTAGCGCTCTAGCGGGGGGGCCTGAGACCCAGTACTTC.

A few counts support this clonotype. A much larger clone differs from this one at a single base, so this may be a read error. V gene TRBV3-1 combines with J gene TRBJ1-1; 7 bases align to TRBD1. CDR1 and CDR2 from the germline V gene are LGHDT and YNNKEL (reference sequence). CDR3 size: 14 residues. As DNA, the CDR3 is TGTGCCAGCAGAGAACAGGGGATGAACACTGAAGCTCTCTTT. Its translation: CASREQGMNTEALF.

Ten or more counts support this clonotype. V and J are TRBV12-3 or TRBV12-4 and TRBJ1-5, with unresolved D. CDR3 length: 13 amino acids. V was clipped by 6 bases and J by 0 bases, with 6 bases between them. The CDR3 DNA reads TGTGCCAGCAGCGCAGCTAGCAATCAGCCCCAGCATTTT. The encoded protein is CASSAASNQPQHF.

This clonotype was observed a handful of times. The V gene is TRBV20-1, the J gene TRBJ2-1; 8 positions match TRBD2. V dropped 7 bases and J dropped 10; count of bases not matched to a gene: 9. The CDR3 is made up of 12 amino acids. Germline V gives CDR1 DFQATT, CDR2 SNEGSKA (reference sequence). The CDR3 bases are TGCAGTGAGGGGACTAGAACTGACGAGCAGTTCTTC. Residues: CSEGTRTDEQFF.

The chain uses TRBV12-3 or TRBV12-4 and TRBJ2-7; 10 nucleotides match TRBD1. This CDR3 contains 14 residues. The trim removed 6 bases at V and 2 bases at J, leaving 4 bases unmatched. CDR3 DNA sequence: TGTGCCAGCAGGACAGGGGGCGGCGCCTACGAGCAGTACTTC. It is translated as CASRTGGGAYEQYF.

This clonotype was observed a few times. The chain carries TRBV15 and TRBJ2-3; possibly TRBD2 for D (6 bases). The germline gives CDR1 LNHNV, CDR2 YYDKDF (reference sequence). Trimming took off 3 bases at V and 0 bases at J, with 7 bases between the two ends. There are 14 residues in the CDR3. CDR3: CATSRRGSTDTQYF. As DNA, the CDR3 is TGTGCCACCAGCAGGCGGGGAAGCACAGATACGCAGTATTTT.

V gene TRBV12-3 or TRBV12-4 combines with J gene TRBJ2-1; D is uncertain. The CDR3 has 12 residues. Trimming stripped 5 bases from V and 13 bases from J, with 15 bases between. The CDR3 here is CASSGSLFVQFF. CDR3 DNA: TGTGCCAGCAGTGGGTCATTATTTGTCCAGTTCTTC.

Ten or more counts support this clonotype. V is TRBV28 and J is TRBJ1-2; D is unclear. V was shortened by 3 bases and J by 6 bases, with 11 bases between the two germline ends. This CDR3 spans 13 amino acids. Germline V gene sequence: CDR1 MDHEN, CDR2 SYDVKM. The CDR3 spells CASSLYGNNGYTF. Here the CDR3 DNA reads TGTGCCAGCAGTTTGTATGGCAACAATGGCTACACCTTC.

In the case of this clonotype: A single base separates this from a much larger clone, so it may be a read error. The rearrangement links TRBV13 to TRBJ1-2; D unresolved. The CDR3 has 12 residues. Trimming took 1 base from V and 2 from J, leaving 2 bases between them. Germline CDR1 and CDR2: PRHDT and FYEKMQ (reference sequence). This chain's CDR3 is CASSLVNYGYTF. As DNA, the CDR3 is TGTGCCAGCAGCTTAGTGAACTATGGCTACACCTTC.

This clonotype was seen ten or more times. The chain couples TRBV24-1 to TRBJ2-3; possible D gene TRBD2, 6 bases. Germline CDR1 KGHDR, CDR2 SFDVKD. The CDR3 has 17 residues. The CDR3 reads CATATARGNGPTDTQYF. The CDR3 DNA sequence: TGTGCAACCGCTACTGCGCGGGGCAACGGACCCACAGATACGCAGTATTTT.

This clonotype was recorded a few times. The chain employs TRBV7-2 and TRBJ2-5, with TRBD2 matching over 16 bases. The CDR3 runs to 14 residues. V lost 1 base and J lost 13; bases outside the gene matches: 3. The germline V gene has CDR1 SGHTA and CDR2 FQGNSA. The CDR3 DNA reads as TGTGCCAGCAGCTTAGTAGGGACTAGCGGGGGGGTGTACTTC. This gives the protein CASSLVGTSGGVYF.

In this sample, this clonotype turned up many times. This chain joins TRBV3-1 and TRBJ1-2; tentatively, D is TRBD1 (5 bases). V lost 5 bases and J lost 8, with 24 bases in between. The CDR3 runs to 16 residues. Germline loops: CDR1 LGHDT, CDR2 YNNKEL (reference sequence). The CDR3 loop is CASSERGDRDSGGYTF. The CDR3 nucleotides read TGTGCCAGCAGCGAGCGAGGGGACCGGGACTCCGGGGGCTACACCTTC. Drawing the rest from reference TRBV3-1 and TRBJ1-2, the complete variable domain is DTAVSQTPKYLVTQMGNDKSIKCEQNLGHDTMYWYKQDSKKFLKIMFSYNNKELIINETVPNRFSPKSPDKAHLNLHINSLELGDSAVYFCASSERGDRDSGGYTFGSGTRLTVV.

This clonotype was observed a few times. This rearrangement joins TRBV20-1 to TRBJ2-5; D is undetermined. The germline CDR1 and CDR2 sequences are DFQATT and SNEGSKA (reference sequence). V was clipped by 6 bases and J by 4 bases, with 12 bases between them. The CDR3 contains 12 residues. The CDR3 region has the DNA TGCAGTGCAATAGGTTCGCGAGAGACCCAGTACTTC. Amino acids: CSAIGSRETQYF.

This clonotype showed up just a few times. The V and J genes are TRBV19 and TRBJ1-5; D is perhaps TRBD1 (6 bases). The CDR3 is 14 residues long. CDR1 is LNHDA and CDR2 is SQIVND in the germline V gene (reference sequence). With 10 bases removed from V and 4 bases from J, the gap between germline ends came to 17 bases. The chain's CDR3 is CATWGQSGNQPQHF. The CDR3 DNA reads as TGTGCCACATGGGGACAATCAGGGAATCAGCCCCAGCATTTT.

The V and J genes are TRBV12-5 and TRBJ2-4; D is unresolved. With 3 bases removed from V and 0 bases from J, the gap between germline ends came to 9 bases. This CDR3 comprises 15 residues. CDR1 is LGHNT, CDR2 FRNRAP, per germline. As DNA, the CDR3 is TGTGCTAGTGGTTTCTCCGTCGGAGCCAAAAACATTCAGTACTTC. Amino acids: CASGFSVGAKNIQYF.

This clonotype was found many times. The chain is built from TRBV12-3 or TRBV12-4 and TRBJ1-4, with D uncertain. The CDR3 extends over 11 amino acids. Trimming stripped 1 base from V and 8 bases from J, with 2 bases between. In nucleotides, the CDR3 is TGTGCCAGCAGTTTAGTCGAAAAACTGTTTTTT. This gives the protein CASSLVEKLFF.